The rows below give T cell receptor beta chains drawn from one sample of a study of blood T cell repertoires in COVID-19. Sequenced by immunoSEQ multiplex PCR; TCRdb stores in-frame clones only, minus some. This sample carries tens of thousands of clones, more than 65% of them seen once, and the ten largest clones take about 0.8%. The sequenced material came from peripheral blood. Receptor source: a woman in her 70s with acute or convalescent COVID-19. Each CDR3 is given with its conserved first and last residue. D genes are given only for firm matches. Some rows have no size entry. The others give once, few or many, or a class for an expanded clone.

clone_size j_call cdr3_length v_call d_call cdr3_nt cdr3_aa
. TRBJ1-4 15 TRBV4-1 . TGCGCCAGCAGCCAAGCCCACAGCTCGTCTGAAAAACTGTTTTTT CASSQAHSSSEKLFF
. TRBJ2-5 14 TRBV3-1/TRBV3-2 TRBD1 TGTGCCAGCAGCCGTGGACAGGTCCAAGAGACCCAGTACTTC CASSRGQVQETQYF
. TRBJ2-5 14 TRBV30 . TGTGCCTGGAGTGTACTAGGTGCCCAAGAGACCCAGTACTTC CAWSVLGAQETQYF
. TRBJ2-1 13 TRBV21-1 . TGTGCCAGCAGTACAGGGAAGGACAATGAGCAGTTCTTC CASSTGKDNEQFF
. TRBJ2-3 15 TRBV10-1 TRBD2 TGCGCCAGCAGTGAGCTAGCGGGAGCCACAGATACGCAGTATTTT CASSELAGATDTQYF
once TRBJ2-1 17 TRBV7-9 TRBD2 TGTGCCAGCAGCTTCGGGACTAGCGGGGGCTCACCGCATGAGCAGTTCTTC CASSFGTSGGSPHEQFF
. TRBJ2-7 18 TRBV19 TRBD1 TGTGCCAGTATTGGGAAAGGGACAGGCGGGACGTCCTCCTACGAGCAGTACTTC CASIGKGTGGTSSYEQYF
. TRBJ1-4 13 TRBV2 . TGTGCCAGCCGCGGGGTTTCAGGGGAAAAACTGTTTTTT CASRGVSGEKLFF
. TRBJ1-2 15 TRBV23-1 TRBD1 TGCGCCAGCAGTCAGGAGGGACAGCTAATATATGGCTACACCTTC CASSQEGQLIYGYTF
. TRBJ1-5 15 TRBV2 TRBD1 TGTGCCAGCAGTGCAAGACAGGGGGGCGGTCAGCCCCAGCATTTT CASSARQGGGQPQHF
. TRBJ2-2 16 TRBV5-1 TRBD1 TGCGCCAGCAGCTTGAGGACAGGGTCGAACACCGGGGAGCTGTTTTTT CASSLRTGSNTGELFF
. TRBJ2-1 16 TRBV5-1 TRBD2 TGCGCCAGCAGCTTGGCCTCAGGAGCGGGAGTCAATGAGCAGTTCTTC CASSLASGAGVNEQFF
. TRBJ1-2 11 TRBV29-1 . TGCAGCGTCCTAGGATCCTATGGCTACACCTTC CSVLGSYGYTF
. TRBJ2-3 14 TRBV29-1 . TGCAGCGTTGGTAGCGGTACTAGCACAGATACGCAGTATTTT CSVGSGTSTDTQYF
. TRBJ1-2 13 TRBV5-5 . TGTGCCAGCAGCTTGGACGGTAACTATGGCTACACCTTC CASSLDGNYGYTF
many TRBJ2-3 15 TRBV6-5 TRBD2 TGTGCCAGCAGTTTTAGCGGGGGGGCCCCAGATACGCAGTATTTT CASSFSGGAPDTQYF
. TRBJ2-1 14 TRBV3-1/TRBV3-2 . TGTGCCAGCAGCCCCCCGAACGGAGACAATGAGCAGTTCTTC CASSPPNGDNEQFF
. TRBJ1-1 14 TRBV18 . TGTGCCAGCTCAGAAAGAAACATGAACACTGAAGCTTTCTTT CASSERNMNTEAFF
. TRBJ1-1 14 TRBV10-1 . TGCGCCAGCAGTGAGGGGCCCCAGGGGACTGAAGCTTTCTTT CASSEGPQGTEAFF
. TRBJ2-1 14 TRBV6-4 . TGTGCCAGCAAGCCACAGGCCGTATACAATGAGCAGTTCTTC CASKPQAVYNEQFF
once TRBJ2-1 12 TRBV11-3 . TGTGCCAGCAGCTACGAACAGGGTAGTATGTTCTTC CASSYEQGSMFF
. TRBJ1-1 14 TRBV5-1 . TGCGCCAGCTTCCCCCCAGGACAATCCCCCCAAGCTTTCTTT CASFPPGQSPQAFF
. TRBJ1-2 12 TRBV5-1 . TGCGCCAGCAGCTTGGACAGTACTGGCTACACCTTC CASSLDSTGYTF
once TRBJ1-1 14 TRBV11-2 . TGTGCCAGCAGCTTAGATTACCGCGGAACTGAAGCTTTCTTT CASSLDYRGTEAFF
. TRBJ2-5 12 TRBV7-8 . TGTGCCAGCCGAACAGGGATGGAGACCCAGTACTTC CASRTGMETQYF
. TRBJ2-7 17 TRBV6-2/TRBV6-3 TRBD1 TGTGCCAGCAGTCGCCTCCCGGGGACAGGGGCGGTAAACGAGCAGTACTTC CASSRLPGTGAVNEQYF
. TRBJ2-1 12 TRBV30 TRBD2 TGTGCCTGGATCGGAGCGGGAGGGCCCCTGTTCTTC CAWIGAGGPLFF
. TRBJ1-1 15 TRBV19 . TGTGCCAGTACCTTTATATTTTCACTGGACACTGAAGCTTTCTTT CASTFIFSLDTEAFF
. TRBJ1-2 13 TRBV2 . TGTGCCTCAAAGCGGGGGTCCGTGAATGGCTACACCTTC CASKRGSVNGYTF
. TRBJ1-2 14 TRBV13 . TGTGCCAGCAGCTTCCAGGGTAGTGGCTATGGCTACACCTTC CASSFQGSGYGYTF
. TRBJ1-2 14 TRBV6-2/TRBV6-3 TRBD1 TGTGCCAGCAGTTACGACAGGGGGCGAGATGGCTACACCTTC CASSYDRGRDGYTF
. TRBJ2-1 16 TRBV4-1 TRBD1 TGCGCCAGCAGCCAACCCGGACAGGGGCTAGGCAATGAGCAGTTCTTC CASSQPGQGLGNEQFF
once TRBJ2-3 16 TRBV7-2 . TGTGCCAGCAGCTTAATGCCGCAAGCGGGCACAGATACGCAGTATTTT CASSLMPQAGTDTQYF
. TRBJ1-5 15 TRBV6-5 TRBD1 TGTGCCGGATCACAGGGGGCGCACGTCAATCAGCCCCAGCATTTT CAGSQGAHVNQPQHF
. TRBJ1-2 19 TRBV27 . TGTGCCAGCAGTCCACTCGATTTCGGGCGCGGGGAAACTAACTATGGCTACACCTTC CASSPLDFGRGETNYGYTF
. TRBJ2-7 15 TRBV9 . TGTGCCAGCAGCGTAGGCCTAGCCGGAGACTACGAGCAGTACTTC CASSVGLAGDYEQYF
. TRBJ1-5 14 TRBV20-1 TRBD1 TGCAGTGCTAGTAGGGGACAGGTAATTCAGCCCCAGCATTTT CSASRGQVIQPQHF
. TRBJ2-2 15 TRBV7-3 . TGTGCCAGCAGCTTGAACGGGCGGGCTGACGGGGAGCTGTTTTTT CASSLNGRADGELFF